This entry lists 15 T cell receptor beta chains sequenced from one sample in a study of cytomegalovirus exposure and HLA in healthy donors. PCR employed 60 Vbeta and 13 Jbeta primers. Assay: immunoSEQ multiplex PCR; the TCRdb copy retains only in-frame clones and omits some. The table has over 85,000 clones, 75% to 90% seen once. Input material: PBMCs. These receptors were taken from a man between 40 and 49 years old in good health and CMV-seronegative.

The chain links TRBV4-3 to TRBJ1-1, with D tentatively TRBD1 (5 bases). The length of the CDR3 is 15 residues. V dropped 0 bases and J dropped 4 bases, with 12 bases sitting between them. In germline, CDR1 is LGHNA, CDR2 YSLEER. CDR3 region: CASSQDRSGGTEAFF. In DNA form, the CDR3 reads TGCGCCAGCAGCCAAGATCGATCGGGGGGCACTGAAGCTTTCTTT.

As DNA, the CDR3 is TGTGCCAGCAGTGAAAGCGGGAGCTACGAGCAGTACTTC. Protein sequence: CASSESGSYEQYF. V is TRBV6-1 and J is TRBJ2-5; TRBD2 matches 8 bases. Judging by the DNA end, TRBJ2-7 fits better; the J call may be wrong. The CDR3 loop spans 13 amino acids. CDR1 is MNHNS, CDR2 SASEGT, per germline.

This chain joins TRBV7-9 and TRBJ2-2; D is undetermined. Germline V gives CDR1 SEHNR, CDR2 FQNEAQ (reference sequence). The CDR3 has 12 residues. V lost 4 bases to trimming and J lost 5 bases, with 5 bases between them. The CDR3 sequence is CASSSGTGELFF. DNA of the CDR3: TGTGCCAGCAGCTCGGGTACCGGGGAGCTGTTTTTT.

The chain recombines TRBV9 with TRBJ2-7; 11 nucleotides agree with TRBD1. Trimming removed 3 bases from V and 6 bases from J; junction bases left unmatched: 8. CDR3 length: 15 amino acids. Per germline, CDR1 SGDLS and CDR2 YYNGEE. The CDR3 coding sequence is TGTGCCAGCAGCGCCTGGGGGGACAGGGGGTCCGAGCAGTACTTC. Its translation: CASSAWGDRGSEQYF. Supplemented by reference TRBV9 and TRBJ2-7, the full variable domain reads DSGVTQTPKHLITATGQRVTLRCSPRSGDLSVYWYQQSLDQGLQFLIQYYNGEERAKGNILERFSAQQFPDLHSELNLSSLELGDSALYFCASSAWGDRGSEQYFGPGTRLTVT.

This chain connects TRBV18 to TRBJ2-7; possible D gene TRBD2, 5 bases. The CDR3 has 13 residues. Germline V gives CDR1 KGHSH, CDR2 LQKENI. V dropped 3 bases and J dropped 6 bases, with 12 bases sitting between them. The CDR3 protein is CASSPPSSGEQYF. CDR3 DNA sequence: TGTGCCAGCTCACCTCCCTCCAGCGGCGAGCAGTACTTC. Variable domain in full (rest from reference TRBV18 and TRBJ2-7): NAGVMQNPRHLVRRRGQEARLRCSPMKGHSHVYWYRQLPEEGLKFMVYLQKENIIDESGMPKERFSAEFPKEGPSILRIQQVVRGDSAAYFCASSPPSSGEQYFGPGTRLTVT.

The chain recombines TRBV7-4 with TRBJ1-5; 9 bases fit TRBD1. Germline V gene sequence: CDR1 SGHVT, CDR2 SQSDAQ. V shed 5 bases, J shed 7 bases, and the junction held 12 bases outside the gene matches. The CDR3 length is 16 residues. As DNA, the CDR3 is TGTGCCAGCAGCCCCCGGACAGGGGATTACGGACAGCCCCAGCATTTT. Protein product: CASSPRTGDYGQPQHF.

A few counts support this clone. This chain connects TRBV7-9 to TRBJ2-5; 15 bases agree with TRBD2. Germline V CDR1 and CDR2: SEHNR, FQNEAQ (reference sequence). The CDR3 runs 15 residues. The V segment lost 5 bases and the J segment 5 bases; nucleotides outside the gene matches: 3. CDR3 sequence: CASSPGTSGGETQYF. The CDR3 nucleotides read TGTGCCAGCAGCCCAGGGACTAGCGGGGGGGAGACCCAGTACTTC.

The chain recombines TRBV7-8 with TRBJ2-7; TRBD2 agrees at 11 bases. The CDR3 has 14 amino acids. Trimming removed 4 bases from V and 3 bases from J; junction bases left unmatched: 2. Germline V gives CDR1 SGHVS, CDR2 FQNEAQ. DNA of the CDR3: TGTGCCAGCAGCTCCGGGACTAGCGGCTACGAGCAGTACTTC. It codes for CASSSGTSGYEQYF.

This chain uses TRBV7-3 with TRBJ2-2; 11 nucleotides line up with TRBD2. Germline trimming cut 5 bases from V and 2 bases from J; bases unmatched to any gene: 4. The CDR3 runs 16 residues. Germline V gene data show CDR1 as SGHTA and CDR2 as FQGTGA. The CDR3 nucleotides are TGTGCCAGCAGCCTAGCGGGGGGAGCAAACACCGGGGAGCTGTTTTTT. As protein: CASSLAGGANTGELFF.

This rearrangement joins TRBV18 to TRBJ2-3; 8 nucleotides agree with TRBD1. Germline CDR1 and CDR2: KGHSH and LQKENI. J lost 14 bases, V lost 4 bases, and 17 bases had no gene match. The CDR3 runs to 15 residues. The CDR3 spells CASSQSRDRLIVSYF. Written as DNA, the CDR3 is TGTGCCAGCTCACAGTCCCGGGACAGGCTCATTGTGTCGTATTTT.

V gene TRBV7-3 combines with J gene TRBJ2-1; the D gene is possibly TRBD2 (6 bases). The CDR3 extends over 14 amino acids. With 4 bases removed from V and 3 bases from J, the gap between germline ends came to 10 bases. Germline V gives CDR1 SGHTA, CDR2 FQGTGA. CDR3 loop: CASSSEGLYNEQFF. Here the CDR3 DNA reads TGTGCCAGCAGCTCTGAGGGACTCTACAATGAGCAGTTCTTC.

The chain recombines TRBV7-3 with TRBJ2-3; D perhaps matches TRBD1 (6 bases). The length of the CDR3 is 15 residues. V was shortened by 0 bases and J by 6 bases, with 13 bases between the two germline ends. Germline assignment: CDR1 SGHTA and CDR2 FQGTGA. For the CDR3, the DNA is TGTGCCAGCAGCTTAACTGGGACAAAGAGTGATACGCAGTATTTT. This sequence encodes CASSLTGTKSDTQYF.

This sequence joins TRBV9 and TRBJ1-1; D gene ambiguous. Per the germline V gene, CDR1 is SGDLS and CDR2 is YYNGEE. The CDR3 contains 14 residues. Trimming left V 1 base short and J 1 base short, with 8 bases between. The CDR3 sequence is CASSVTAGNTEAFF. CDR3 nucleotides: TGTGCCAGCAGCGTAACGGCAGGGAACACTGAAGCTTTCTTT. Full variable domain (missing parts from reference TRBV9 and TRBJ1-1): DSGVTQTPKHLITATGQRVTLRCSPRSGDLSVYWYQQSLDQGLQFLIQYYNGEERAKGNILERFSAQQFPDLHSELNLSSLELGDSALYFCASSVTAGNTEAFFGQGTRLTVV.

This clone was detected only once. CDR3: CASSEYPGGYSGNTIYF. CDR3 coding DNA: TGTGCCAGCAGTGAATATCCCGGGGGATACTCTGGAAACACCATATATTTT. The chain joins TRBV2 to TRBJ1-3, with a possible D match to TRBD1 (5 bases). The CDR3 runs to 17 residues. Germline V lookup: CDR1 SNHLY, CDR2 FYNNEI. V lost 2 bases, J lost 0 bases, and 14 bases lay in between.

The chain employs TRBV11-3 and TRBJ2-1, with TRBD1 identical over 7 bases. Germline loops: CDR1 SGHNT, CDR2 YENEEA. CDR3 size: 15 residues. The V and J ends lost 5 bases and 0 bases, in that order; junction bases with no gene match: 4. CDR3 residues: CASSVTGSSYNEQFF. The CDR3 nucleotides read TGTGCCAGCAGCGTGACAGGGAGCTCCTACAATGAGCAGTTCTTC.